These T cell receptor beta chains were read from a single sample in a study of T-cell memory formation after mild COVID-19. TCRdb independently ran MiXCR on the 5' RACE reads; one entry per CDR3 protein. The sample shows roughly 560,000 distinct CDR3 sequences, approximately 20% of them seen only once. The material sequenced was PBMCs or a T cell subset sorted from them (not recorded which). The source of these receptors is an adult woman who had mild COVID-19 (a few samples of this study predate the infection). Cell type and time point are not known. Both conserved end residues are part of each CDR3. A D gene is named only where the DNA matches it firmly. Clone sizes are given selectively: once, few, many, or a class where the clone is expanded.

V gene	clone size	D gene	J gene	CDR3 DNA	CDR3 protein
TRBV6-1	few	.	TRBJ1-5	TGTGCCAGCATCCCGGCAGGGTTGAGCAATCAGCCCCAGCATTTT	CASIPAGLSNQPQHF
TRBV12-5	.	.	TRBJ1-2	TGTGCTAGTGGTTTGGTAGGCAGGCGGTCTAACTATGGCTACACCTTC	CASGLVGRRSNYGYTF
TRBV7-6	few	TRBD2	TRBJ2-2	TGTGCCGTACGGACTAGGATAAACACCGGGGAGCTGTTTTTT	CAVRTRINTGELFF
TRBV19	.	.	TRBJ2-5	TGTGCCAGTCGAGAGAGGGCAGAAGAGACCCAGTACTTC	CASRERAEETQYF
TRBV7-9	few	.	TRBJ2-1	TGTGCCAGCAGCTCCGGCCGGGACCCCGCCTACAATGAGCAGTTCTTC	CASSSGRDPAYNEQFF
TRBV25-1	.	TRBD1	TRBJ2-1	TGTGCCAGCAGTGACCCGGGACAGGGGGACAATGAGCAGTTCTTC	CASSDPGQGDNEQFF
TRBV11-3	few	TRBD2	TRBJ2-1	TGTGCCAGCAGCCAGGGACTAGCGTGGAGCTCCTACAATGAGCAGTTCTTC	CASSQGLAWSSYNEQFF
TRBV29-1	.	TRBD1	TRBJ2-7	TGCAGCGTTCGGGACAGGGGGGACGAGCAGTACTTC	CSVRDRGDEQYF
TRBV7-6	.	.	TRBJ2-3	TGTGCCAGCAGCTTCCAACCCTCCCCCAGCACAGATACGCAGTATTTT	CASSFQPSPSTDTQYF
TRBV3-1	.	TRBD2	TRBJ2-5	TGTGCCAGCAGCCAAGAACTAACTAGCGTCCAAGAGACCCAGTACTTC	CASSQELTSVQETQYF
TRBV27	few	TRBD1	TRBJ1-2	TGTGCCAGCAGTTATAACAGGGGGCAGGGCTACACCTTC	CASSYNRGQGYTF
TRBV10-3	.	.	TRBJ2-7	TGTGCCACTGCCAGGGATGGCTACGAGCAGTACTTC	CATARDGYEQYF
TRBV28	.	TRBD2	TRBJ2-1	TGTGCCAGCACCGTACCGGACGGGAGGGCTTTTGAGCAGTTCTTC	CASTVPDGRAFEQFF
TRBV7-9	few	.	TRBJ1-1	TGTGCCATCCGTGGCTCTGGAGCTTTCTTT	CAIRGSGAFF
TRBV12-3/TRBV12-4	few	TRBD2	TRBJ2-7	TGTGCCAGCAGACATACGGGACTAGCGCCGTACGAGCAGTACTTC	CASRHTGLAPYEQYF
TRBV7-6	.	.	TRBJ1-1	TGTGCCAGCAGCCTAGCCGGTTCCTCGGTCCGGGGCCGACGTTGGAACACTGAAGCTTTCTTT	CASSLAGSSVRGRRWNTEAFF
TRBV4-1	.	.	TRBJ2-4	TGCGCCAGCAGCCCAATTGTCAGGGTAGCCAAAAACATTCAGTACTTC	CASSPIVRVAKNIQYF
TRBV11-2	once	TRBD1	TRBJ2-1	TGTGCCAGCAGCTTAACAGGGGGCTCTCGCAATGAGCAGTTCTTC	CASSLTGGSRNEQFF
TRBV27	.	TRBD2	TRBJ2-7	TGTGCCAGCAGCAGACAAACTAGCGCCGCACCTTCTAGGCAGTACTTC	CASSRQTSAAPSRQYF
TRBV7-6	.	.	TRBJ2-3	TGTGCCAGCAGCTCAGGGTCCTCAGCAACAGATACGCAGTATTTT	CASSSGSSATDTQYF
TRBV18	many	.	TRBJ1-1	TGTGCCAGCTCACCTATCCCCCAGAACACTGAAGCTTTCTTT	CASSPIPQNTEAFF
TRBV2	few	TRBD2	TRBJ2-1	TGTGCCAGCAGCCTCAGACTAGCGGGAAAGGGAGATGAGCAGTTCTTC	CASSLRLAGKGDEQFF
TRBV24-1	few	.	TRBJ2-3	TGTGCCACCAGTGATTCTGACAGCACAGATACGCAGTATTTT	CATSDSDSTDTQYF
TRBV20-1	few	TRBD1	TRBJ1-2	TGCAGTGCTAATCCCCAGGGGGCGGGCGGCTACACCTTC	CSANPQGAGGYTF
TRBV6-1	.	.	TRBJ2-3	TGTGCCAGCAGTGAAGGGGCCGTTGGGACGCAGTATTTT	CASSEGAVGTQYF
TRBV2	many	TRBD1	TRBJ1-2	TGTGCCAGCAGTGAAAAAGCTACAGGGGGCCATGGCTACACCTTC	CASSEKATGGHGYTF
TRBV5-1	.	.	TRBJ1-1	TGCGCCAGCGGTCCAAGCCCGAACACTGAAGCTTTCTTT	CASGPSPNTEAFF
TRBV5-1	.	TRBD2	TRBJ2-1	TGCGCCAGCAGCCAATTAGCGGGAACGGATGAGCAGTTCTTC	CASSQLAGTDEQFF
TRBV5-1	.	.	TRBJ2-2	TGCGCCAGCAGCTTATCCCTCAGGGGAACCGGGGAGCTGTTTTTT	CASSLSLRGTGELFF
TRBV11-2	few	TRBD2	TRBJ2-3	TGTGCCAGCAGCTTAGAGGTAGACCTCATGTGGACTAGCGGGGGCACAGATACGCAGTATTTT	CASSLEVDLMWTSGGTDTQYF
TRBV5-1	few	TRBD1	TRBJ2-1	TGCGCCAGCAGCCCGCGGGACAGGGGTACGGATGAGCAGTTCTTC	CASSPRDRGTDEQFF
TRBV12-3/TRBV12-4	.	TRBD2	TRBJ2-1	TGTGCCAGCAGTCGACTAGCGGAGCACAATGAGCAGTTCTTC	CASSRLAEHNEQFF
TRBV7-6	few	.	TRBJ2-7	TGTGCCAGCAGCTCGGACAGAGAAGGCTACGAGCAGTACTTC	CASSSDREGYEQYF
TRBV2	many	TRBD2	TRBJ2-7	TGTGCCAGCAGTGGGGACTACTACGAGCAGTACTTC	CASSGDYYEQYF
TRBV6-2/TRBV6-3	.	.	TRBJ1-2	TGTGCCAGCAGGCTCCGGGACGGCCAGTATGGCTACACCTTC	CASRLRDGQYGYTF
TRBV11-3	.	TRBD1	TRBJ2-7	TGTGCCAGCAGCGCGCCGTATCCCGGACAGGGATTTTTCTACGAGCAGTACTTC	CASSAPYPGQGFFYEQYF
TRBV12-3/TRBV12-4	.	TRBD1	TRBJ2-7	TGTGCCAGCAGTTCATCAACAGGGGCCATCTCCTACGAGCAGTACTTC	CASSSSTGAISYEQYF